The clone carrying this TCR beta chain has only one observation. What it binds is not known. The donor population consisted of healthy HIV-negative adults with no recent acute infections or vaccinations. These data belong to a study of shared clonotypes between healthy human individuals. Findings and limits, study-wide: Larger estimated richness was generally seen in naive subsets than in memory subsets.

This CDR3 comprises 10 residues. The ends were cut back, 3 bases at V and 13 bases at J, with 6 bases in the middle. The germline V gene has CDR1 SNHLY and CDR2 FYNNEI. Replicate sorted-subset PCRs were loaded with 150 to 250 ng DNA, 31,000 or so T cell genomes. The protocol was immunoSEQ multiplex PCR, while the TCRdb copy is restricted to in-frame clones and leaves out a portion. Altogether approximately 320,000 clones are present, around 67% being singletons, with the ten largest covering about a tenth. The chain combines TRBV2 with TRBJ1-4; D gene ambiguous. The clonotype comes from a man aged 30 to 45 in good health. Sample: memory CD4+ T cells sorted from blood. Regarding subset: CD45RA-negative fraction. The CDR3, as DNA: TGTGCCAGCAGTGACGCGAGACTGTTTTTT. Amino acids: CASSDARLFF.